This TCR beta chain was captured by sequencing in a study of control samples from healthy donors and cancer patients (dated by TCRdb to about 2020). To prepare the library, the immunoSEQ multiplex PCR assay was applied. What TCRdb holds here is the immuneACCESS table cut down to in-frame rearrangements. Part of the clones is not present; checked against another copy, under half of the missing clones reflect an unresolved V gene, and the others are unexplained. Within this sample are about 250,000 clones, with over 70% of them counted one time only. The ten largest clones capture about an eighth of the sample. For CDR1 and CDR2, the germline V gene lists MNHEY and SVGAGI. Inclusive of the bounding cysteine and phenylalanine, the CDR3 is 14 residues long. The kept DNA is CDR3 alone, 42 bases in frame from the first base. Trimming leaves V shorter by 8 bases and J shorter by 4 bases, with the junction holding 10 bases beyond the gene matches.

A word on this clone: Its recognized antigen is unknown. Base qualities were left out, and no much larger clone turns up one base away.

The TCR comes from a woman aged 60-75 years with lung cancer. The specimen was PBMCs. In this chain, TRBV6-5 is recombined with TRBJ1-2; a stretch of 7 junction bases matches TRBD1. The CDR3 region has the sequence CASGLDRASYGYTF. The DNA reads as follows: TGTGCCAGCGGACTTGACAGGGCAAGCTATGGCTACACCTTC.